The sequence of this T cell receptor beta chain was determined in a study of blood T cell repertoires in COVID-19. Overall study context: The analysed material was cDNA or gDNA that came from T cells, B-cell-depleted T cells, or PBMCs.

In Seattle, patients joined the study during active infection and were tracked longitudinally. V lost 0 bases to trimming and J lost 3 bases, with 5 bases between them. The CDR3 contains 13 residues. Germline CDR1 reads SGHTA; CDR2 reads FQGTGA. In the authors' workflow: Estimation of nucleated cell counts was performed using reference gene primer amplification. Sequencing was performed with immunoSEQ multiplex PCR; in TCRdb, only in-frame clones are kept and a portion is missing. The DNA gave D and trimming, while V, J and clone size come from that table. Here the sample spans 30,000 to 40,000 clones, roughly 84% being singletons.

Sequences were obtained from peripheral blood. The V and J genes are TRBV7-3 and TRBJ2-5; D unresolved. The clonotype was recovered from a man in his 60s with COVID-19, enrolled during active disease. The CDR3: CASSLTPEETQYF. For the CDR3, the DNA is TGTGCCAGCAGCTTAACGCCGGAAGAGACCCAGTACTTC. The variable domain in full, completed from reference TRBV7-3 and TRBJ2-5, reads GAGVSQTPSNKVTEKGKYVELRCDPISGHTALYWYRQSLGQGPEFLIYFQGTGAADDSGLPNDRFFAVRPEGSVSTLKIQRTERGDSAVYLCASSLTPEETQYFGPGTRLLVL.